Below are 27 T cell receptor beta chains sequenced from a single sample in a study of T cell responses to AZD1222 COVID-19 vaccine. Sequencing was performed with immunoSEQ multiplex PCR; in TCRdb, only in-frame clones are kept and a portion is missing. The repertoire holds 140,000 to 150,000 clones, with 91% as singletons. The specimen comprised peripheral blood, sampled 28 days after the second dose of the MenACWY control vaccine. The origin of the receptors is an adult who received the MenACWY meningococcal vaccine as a control.

The V call is TRBV5-4, the J call TRBJ1-4; 7 nucleotides line up with TRBD1. The length of the CDR3 is 15 residues. Losses at the gene ends were 0 bases for V and 8 bases for J; bases not matched to a gene: 7. CDR1 is SGHNT, CDR2 YYREEE, per germline (reference sequence). The CDR3 nucleotides read TGTGCCAGCAGCTTGGGGCACAGGGGCGTGGAAAAACTGTTTTTT. Protein sequence: CASSLGHRGVEKLFF.

This rearrangement joins TRBV5-1 to TRBJ2-1; D unresolved. Per the germline V gene, CDR1 is SGHRS and CDR2 is YFSETQ. The CDR3 covers 13 residues. V was shortened by 0 bases and J by 9 bases, with 10 bases between the two germline ends. The CDR3 DNA sequence: TGCGCCAGCAGCTTGGGTGTTGGGCCTGAGCAGTTCTTC. Translated, it gives CASSLGVGPEQFF. The full variable domain, with the rest looked up from reference TRBV5-1 and TRBJ2-1, is KAGVTQTPRYLIKTRGQQVTLSCSPISGHRSVSWYQQTPGQGLQFLFEYFSETQRNKGNFPGRFSGRQFSNSRSEMNVSTLELGDSALYLCASSLGVGPEQFFGPGTRLTVL.

V is TRBV5-1 and J is TRBJ1-2; D remains unclear. The CDR3 is made up of 13 amino acids. Germline CDR1 is SGHRS and CDR2 is YFSETQ. Trimming cost V 2 bases and J 1 base, with 6 bases left between them. This chain's CDR3 is CASSFSFNYGYTF. The CDR3 nucleotides are TGCGCCAGCAGCTTTAGTTTTAACTATGGCTACACCTTC. Full variable domain (missing parts from reference TRBV5-1 and TRBJ1-2): KAGVTQTPRYLIKTRGQQVTLSCSPISGHRSVSWYQQTPGQGLQFLFEYFSETQRNKGNFPGRFSGRQFSNSRSEMNVSTLELGDSALYLCASSFSFNYGYTFGSGTRLTVV.

The CDR3 loop reads CATSANRGTAPQYF. The CDR3 DNA reads TGTGCCACCAGCGCCAACCGGGGGACGGCCCCTCAGTACTTC. This chain uses TRBV24-1 with TRBJ2-5, with a tentative D call TRBD2 (6 bases). V lost 7 bases and J 11 bases, leaving 22 bases between the germline ends. Germline V gene sequence: CDR1 KGHDR, CDR2 SFDVKD. The length of the CDR3 is 14 residues.

This sequence joins TRBV5-6 and TRBJ1-2; maybe TRBD1 (5 bases). Trimming removed 2 bases from V and 7 bases from J, with 12 bases in between. Per the germline V gene, CDR1 is SGHDT and CDR2 is YYEEEE. This CDR3 has 13 residues. The CDR3 sequence is CASSLGQGGGYTF. The CDR3, as DNA: TGTGCCAGCAGCTTAGGGCAGGGAGGTGGCTACACCTTC.

The genes are TRBV28 and TRBJ2-2; D uncertain. Per germline, CDR1 MDHEN and CDR2 SYDVKM. The CDR3 is made up of 16 amino acids. Deletions cut 2 bases from V and 3 bases from J, with 13 bases between. CDR3 coding DNA: TGTGCCAGCAGTTTAGCCGCAAGACGGGACACCGGGGAGCTGTTTTTT. Encoded protein: CASSLAARRDTGELFF. The whole variable domain, remainder taken from reference TRBV28 and TRBJ2-2, is DVKVTQSSRYLVKRTGEKVFLECVQDMDHENMFWYRQDPGLGLRLIYFSYDVKMKEKGDIPEGYSVSREKKERFSLILESASTNQTSMYLCASSLAARRDTGELFFGEGSRLTVL.

V is TRBV19 and J is TRBJ1-5, with D perhaps matching TRBD1 (6 bases). This CDR3 is built from 14 residues. Germline CDR1 LNHDA, CDR2 SQIVND (reference sequence). Trimming removed 4 bases at V and 4 bases at J, with 11 bases between. CDR3 nucleotides: TGTGCCAGTAGTAACCAGGGGTGGAATCAGCCCCAGCATTTT. It translates to CASSNQGWNQPQHF.

This clone was seen at least ten times. This chain joins TRBV9 and TRBJ2-7, with 7 bases that match TRBD1. The V and J ends lost 0 bases and 0 bases, in that order; junction bases with no gene match: 6. Germline values: CDR1 SGDLS, CDR2 YYNGEE. This CDR3 region has 16 residues. CDR3 DNA sequence: TGTGCCAGCAGCGTAGAAGACAGGGCCTACTCCTACGAGCAGTACTTC. Its protein product is CASSVEDRAYSYEQYF.

V usage is TRBV15 and J usage is TRBJ2-1; D is ambiguous. V dropped 3 bases and J dropped 4 bases, with 7 bases sitting between them. This CDR3 spans 13 amino acids. Germline lookup yields CDR1 LNHNV and CDR2 YYDKDF (reference sequence). The CDR3 loop reads CATSRGGYNEQFF. Here the CDR3 DNA reads TGTGCCACCAGCAGGGGTGGATACAATGAGCAGTTCTTC. The full variable domain, completed using reference TRBV15 and TRBJ2-1, is DAMVIQNPRYQVTQFGKPVTLSCSQTLNHNVMYWYQQKSSQAPKLLFHYYDKDFNNEADTPDNFQSRRPNTSFCFLDIRSPGLGDTAMYLCATSRGGYNEQFFGPGTRLTVL.

CDR3 DNA: TGTGCCAGCAGTCCACGCAGGGAGAACACTGAAGCTTTCTTT. This translates into CASSPRRENTEAFF. This chain links TRBV3-1 (or the pseudogene TRBV3-2) with TRBJ1-1; D may be TRBD1 (5 bases). Germline V gene lookup returns CDR1 LGHDT and CDR2 YNNKEL (reference sequence). CDR3 length: 14 amino acids. Trimming left V 6 bases short and J 1 base short, with 12 bases between.

The chain recombines TRBV18 with TRBJ1-1; D remains unclear. Germline CDR1 reads KGHSH; CDR2 reads LQKENI. The length of the CDR3 is 15 residues. V was cut by 3 bases and J by 7 bases, with 18 bases left in between. CDR3 nucleotide sequence: TGTGCCAGCTCACCGCGTGACCAGAGTGAGCGTGAAGCTTTCTTT. Its protein product is CASSPRDQSEREAFF.

The chain couples TRBV9 to TRBJ1-6; a weak D match, TRBD1 (6 bases). V lost 3 bases and J 6 bases, leaving 13 bases between the germline ends. The CDR3 contains 15 residues. From germline, CDR1 is SGDLS and CDR2 YYNGEE. The CDR3 spells CASSEGGLPNSPLHF. In DNA, the CDR3 is TGTGCCAGCAGCGAAGGGGGGCTGCCTAATTCACCCCTCCACTTT.

This chain uses TRBV5-1 with TRBJ1-1; D gene ambiguous. From germline, CDR1 is SGHRS and CDR2 YFSETQ. This CDR3 region has 13 residues. Trimming removed 5 bases from V and 1 base from J, with 9 bases in between. The CDR3 region has the DNA TGCGCCAGCAGGTTCACGGGGAACACTGAAGCTTTCTTT. Protein product: CASRFTGNTEAFF.

J is TRBJ1-2 and V is TRBV28; 7 nucleotides line up with TRBD1. The CDR3 extends over 12 amino acids. In germline, CDR1 is MDHEN, CDR2 SYDVKM. V lost 6 bases, J lost 10 bases, and 8 bases stayed unmatched. The CDR3 bases are TGTGCCAGCAGCCTCAGGACAGGAAACTACACCTTC. Encoded protein: CASSLRTGNYTF.

This clone appeared a single time. The chain couples TRBV28 to TRBJ2-5, with TRBD1 identical over 10 bases. V dropped 7 bases and J dropped 5; count of bases not matched to a gene: 10. CDR1 MDHEN and CDR2 SYDVKM come from the germline V gene. The CDR3 covers 15 residues. The CDR3 sequence: CASTSDRGLGETQYF. The DNA of the CDR3 is TGTGCCAGCACCTCAGACAGGGGGCTGGGTGAGACCCAGTACTTC.

The genes are TRBV7-2 and TRBJ2-1, with 9 bases matching TRBD2. This CDR3 region has 15 residues. V lost 2 bases to trimming and J lost 6 bases; unmatched junction nucleotides: 5. Germline CDR1 reads SGHTA; CDR2 reads FQGNSA. CDR3 nucleotide sequence: TGTGCCAGCAGCTTAAAGGGCGGGAGGGCCAATGAGCAGTTCTTC. Encoded protein: CASSLKGGRANEQFF.

The rearrangement links TRBV19 to TRBJ1-1, with D possibly matching TRBD1 (6 bases). There are 16 residues in the CDR3. Trimming took off 1 base at V and 8 bases at J, with 20 bases between the two ends. Germline CDR1 is LNHDA and CDR2 is SQIVND (reference sequence). The CDR3 DNA is TGTGCCAGTAGTATAGTGTGGACAGCCGATCACTGGGAAGCTTTCTTT. The encoded protein is CASSIVWTADHWEAFF.

This rearrangement joins TRBV5-6 to TRBJ1-1, with D perhaps TRBD1 (6 bases). Germline V gene sequence: CDR1 SGHDT, CDR2 YYEEEE. The V and J ends lost 3 bases and 4 bases respectively, with 10 bases between them. This CDR3 is 13 amino acids long. This CDR3 is CASSSTGITEAFF. CDR3 sequence (DNA): TGTGCCAGCAGCTCTACAGGGATCACTGAAGCTTTCTTT.

The J gene is TRBJ2-7, the V gene TRBV30, with TRBD1 matching 8 bases. CDR3 length equals 14 residues. From germline, CDR1 is GTSNPN and CDR2 SVGIG (reference sequence). Trimming cost V 1 base and J 3 bases; bases outside gene matches: 5. This CDR3 is CAWSADDRGYEQYF. In DNA form, the CDR3 reads TGTGCCTGGAGTGCGGACGACAGGGGCTACGAGCAGTACTTC.

This sequence joins TRBV20-1 and TRBJ2-1, with D possibly being TRBD2 (5 bases). The V and J ends lost 0 bases and 15 bases respectively, with 12 bases between them. The V gene's germline CDR1 is DFQATT and CDR2 SNEGSKA (reference sequence). The CDR3 runs to 11 residues. The CDR3 reads CSAREEARRFF. The CDR3 nucleotides are TGCAGTGCTAGAGAGGAGGCTAGAAGGTTCTTC.

This clone was seen a single time. This chain uses TRBV5-8 with TRBJ1-6; no firm D call. This CDR3 has 14 residues. V lost 2 bases and J lost 7, with 10 bases in between. CDR1 SGHTS and CDR2 YDEGEE come from the germline V gene. In nucleotides, the CDR3 is TGTGCCAGCAGCTTAAGATTCGAGAATTCACCCCTCCACTTT. Amino acid sequence: CASSLRFENSPLHF.

The chain links TRBV18 to TRBJ2-3; D uncertain. CDR3 length: 13 amino acids. Germline V CDR1 and CDR2: KGHSH, LQKENI. The germline V and J ends were trimmed by 5 bases and 0 bases, with 6 bases remaining between them. As DNA, the CDR3 is TGTGCCAGCTCAGAACCTAGCACAGATACGCAGTATTTT. Translation gives CASSEPSTDTQYF.

This chain links TRBV19 with TRBJ1-5, with 8 bases identical to TRBD1. The CDR3 runs to 16 residues. Germline CDR1 is LNHDA and CDR2 is SQIVND (reference sequence). V trimming: 6 bases; J trimming: 4 bases; junction bases outside the gene matches: 11. This chain's CDR3 is CASRKTGADRNQPQHF. CDR3 DNA: TGTGCCAGTAGAAAGACAGGGGCAGACCGGAATCAGCCCCAGCATTTT. Filled out from reference TRBV19 and TRBJ1-5, the complete variable domain reads DGGITQSPKYLFRKEGQNVTLSCEQNLNHDAMYWYRQDPGQGLRLIYYSQIVNDFQKGDIAEGYSVSREKKESFPLTVTSAQKNPTAFYLCASRKTGADRNQPQHFGDGTRLSIL.

The chain has TRBV10-2 and TRBJ2-5; 7 nucleotides align to TRBD2. Germline lookup yields CDR1 WSHSY and CDR2 SAAADI. Germline trimming cut 7 bases from V and 2 bases from J; bases unmatched to any gene: 7. The CDR3 contains 14 residues. The CDR3 coding sequence is TGCGCCAGCACCTTGGGGGGGTCTCAAGAGACCCAGTACTTC. This encodes CASTLGGSQETQYF.

The rearrangement links TRBV7-2 to TRBJ2-7, with 9 bases matching TRBD1. This CDR3 comprises 15 residues. V was pared by 5 bases and J by 0 bases, with 5 bases of the junction left unmatched. Germline assignment: CDR1 SGHTA and CDR2 FQGNSA. In nucleotides, the CDR3 is TGTGCCAGCAGCCGTGACAGGGGGAGCTCCTACGAGCAGTACTTC. Its protein is CASSRDRGSSYEQYF.

The chain couples TRBV9 to TRBJ2-2; D unresolved. Trimming removed 4 bases at V and 2 bases at J, with 9 bases between. The CDR3 is 14 amino acids. Germline V gene lookup returns CDR1 SGDLS and CDR2 YYNGEE. This CDR3 is CASSPGPNTGELFF. The DNA for the CDR3 is TGTGCCAGCAGCCCAGGACCAAACACCGGGGAGCTGTTTTTT.

A single count supports this clone. The genes are TRBV15 and TRBJ1-6; possibly TRBD1 for D (6 bases). V lost 3 bases and J 9 bases, leaving 15 bases between the germline ends. Looked up from germline, CDR1 is LNHNV and CDR2 is YYDKDF (reference sequence). The CDR3 runs 15 residues. CDR3 nucleotide sequence: TGTGCCACCAGCAGCTTGGGGGGACAAAGTTCACCCCTCCACTTT. This sequence encodes CATSSLGGQSSPLHF.